This record covers a single T cell receptor (beta chain). The sample is drawn from a study of T cell changes during pregnancy in multiple sclerosis. Germline assignment: CDR1 SGHRS and CDR2 YFSETQ. The V and J ends lost 2 bases and 4 bases, in that order; junction bases with no gene match: 12. This CDR3 has 18 residues. TCRdb's table, derived via immunoSEQ multiplex PCR, lists solely in-frame clones and lacks some. The sample lists approximately 90,000 clones; roughly 92% were seen once. The sample consisted of peripheral blood, taken after pregnancy. The source is a female donor with multiple sclerosis, enrolled in a pregnancy study. This chain joins TRBV5-1 and TRBJ2-5, with 12 bases identical to TRBD1. CDR3 sequence (DNA): TGCGCCAGCAGCTTAAAATCGGGACAGGGGGCAAGGGCAGAGACCCAGTACTTC. As protein: CASSLKSGQGARAETQYF.